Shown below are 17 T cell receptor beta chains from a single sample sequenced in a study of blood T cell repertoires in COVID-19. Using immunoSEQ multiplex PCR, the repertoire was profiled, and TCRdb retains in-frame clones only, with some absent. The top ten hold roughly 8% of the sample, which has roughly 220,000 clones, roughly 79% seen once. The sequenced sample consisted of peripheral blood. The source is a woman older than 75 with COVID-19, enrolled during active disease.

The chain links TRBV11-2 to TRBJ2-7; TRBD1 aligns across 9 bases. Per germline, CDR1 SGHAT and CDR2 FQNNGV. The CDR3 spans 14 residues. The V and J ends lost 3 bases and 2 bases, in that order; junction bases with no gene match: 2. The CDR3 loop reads CASSFNRGPYEQYF. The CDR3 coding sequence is TGTGCCAGCAGCTTTAACAGGGGGCCCTACGAGCAGTACTTC.

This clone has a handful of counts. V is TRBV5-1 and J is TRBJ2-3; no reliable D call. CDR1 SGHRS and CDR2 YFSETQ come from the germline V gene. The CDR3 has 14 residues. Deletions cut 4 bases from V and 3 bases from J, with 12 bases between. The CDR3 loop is CASSLGWRTDTQYF. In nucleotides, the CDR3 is TGCGCCAGCAGCCTGGGTTGGCGGACAGATACGCAGTATTTT.

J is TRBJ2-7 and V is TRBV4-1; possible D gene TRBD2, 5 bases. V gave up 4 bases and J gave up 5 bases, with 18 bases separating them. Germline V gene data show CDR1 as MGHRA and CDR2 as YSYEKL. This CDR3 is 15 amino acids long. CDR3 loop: CASSPGLSSRDEQYF. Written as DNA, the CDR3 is TGCGCCAGCAGCCCGGGCCTTTCGTCGAGGGACGAGCAGTACTTC.

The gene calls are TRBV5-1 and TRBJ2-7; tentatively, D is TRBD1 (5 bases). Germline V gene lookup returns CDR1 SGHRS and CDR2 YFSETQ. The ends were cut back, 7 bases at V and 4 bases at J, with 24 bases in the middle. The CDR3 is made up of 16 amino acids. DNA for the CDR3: TGCGCCAGCGGACAAGGCCAGGGTGTATCTATTTACGAGCAGTACTTC. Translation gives CASGQGQGVSIYEQYF.

The CDR3 region is CASSFGQLNTEAFF. CDR3 in DNA: TGTGCCAGCAGCTTCGGACAGTTGAACACTGAAGCTTTCTTT. This rearrangement joins TRBV7-2 to TRBJ1-1; the D gene is possibly TRBD1 (6 bases). The CDR3 consists of 14 residues. V lost 3 bases and J 0 bases, leaving 8 bases between the germline ends. Germline CDR1 SGHTA, CDR2 FQGNSA.

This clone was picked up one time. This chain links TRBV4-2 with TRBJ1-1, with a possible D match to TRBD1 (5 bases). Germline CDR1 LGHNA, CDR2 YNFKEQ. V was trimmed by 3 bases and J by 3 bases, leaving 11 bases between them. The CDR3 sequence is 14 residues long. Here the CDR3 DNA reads TGTGCCAGCAGCCACGTTTTAGGGGACACTGAAGCTTTCTTT. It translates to CASSHVLGDTEAFF.

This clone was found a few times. The CDR3 is CASSRQPNYNEQFF. The CDR3 nucleotides are TGTGCCAGCTCACGACAGCCAAACTACAATGAGCAGTTCTTC. V gene TRBV18 combines with J gene TRBJ2-1; possibly TRBD1 for D (5 bases). The CDR3 sequence is 14 residues long. Germline CDR1 is KGHSH and CDR2 is LQKENI. Trimming shortened V by 4 bases and J by 3 bases, and 10 bases separated the two germline ends.

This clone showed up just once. Here the CDR3 DNA reads TGTGCCAGCAGCATACGGGGGGGCAGCTATGGCTACACCTTC. Protein: CASSIRGGSYGYTF. This chain uses TRBV9 with TRBJ1-2; D is perhaps TRBD1 (6 bases). Trimming removed 4 bases from V and 4 bases from J, with 14 bases in between. The CDR3 totals 14 residues. Looked up from germline, CDR1 is SGDLS and CDR2 is YYNGEE.

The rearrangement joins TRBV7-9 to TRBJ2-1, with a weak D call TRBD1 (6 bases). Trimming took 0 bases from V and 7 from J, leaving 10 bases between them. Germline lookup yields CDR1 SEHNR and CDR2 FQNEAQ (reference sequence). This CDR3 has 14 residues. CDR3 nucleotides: TGTGCCAGCAGCTTAGCGGGGGACACGAATGAGCAGTTCTTC. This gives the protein CASSLAGDTNEQFF.

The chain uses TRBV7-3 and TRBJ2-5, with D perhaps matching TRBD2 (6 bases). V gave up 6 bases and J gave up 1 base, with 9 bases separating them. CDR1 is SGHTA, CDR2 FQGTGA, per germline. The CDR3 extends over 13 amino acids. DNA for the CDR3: TGTGCCAGCAGTAGACTAGTCCAAGAGACCCAGTACTTC. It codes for CASSRLVQETQYF.

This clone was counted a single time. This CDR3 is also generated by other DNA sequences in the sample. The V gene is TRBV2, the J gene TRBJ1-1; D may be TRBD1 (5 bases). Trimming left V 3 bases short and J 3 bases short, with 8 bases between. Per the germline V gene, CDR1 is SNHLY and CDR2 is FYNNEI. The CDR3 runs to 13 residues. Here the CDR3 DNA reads TGTGCCAGCAGTGACCAGGGTTACACTGAAGCTTTCTTT. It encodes CASSDQGYTEAFF.

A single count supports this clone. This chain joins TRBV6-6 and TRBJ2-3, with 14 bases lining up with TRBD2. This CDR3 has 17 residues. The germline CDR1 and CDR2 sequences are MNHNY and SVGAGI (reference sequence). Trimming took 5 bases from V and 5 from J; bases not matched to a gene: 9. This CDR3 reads CASSLGLAGGRGDTQYF. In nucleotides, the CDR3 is TGTGCCAGCAGTCTTGGACTAGCGGGAGGCCGGGGAGATACGCAGTATTTT.

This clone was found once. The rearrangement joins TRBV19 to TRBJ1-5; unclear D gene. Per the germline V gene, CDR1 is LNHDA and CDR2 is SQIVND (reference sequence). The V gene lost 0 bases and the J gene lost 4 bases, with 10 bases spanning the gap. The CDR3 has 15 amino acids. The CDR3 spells CASSIDSTRNQPQHF. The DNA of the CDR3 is TGTGCCAGTAGTATAGATTCGACACGAAATCAGCCCCAGCATTTT.

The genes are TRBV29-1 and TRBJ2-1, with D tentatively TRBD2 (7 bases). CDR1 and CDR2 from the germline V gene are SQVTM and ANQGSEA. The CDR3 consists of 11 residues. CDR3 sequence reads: CSKGERGEQFF. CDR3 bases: TGCAGTAAGGGGGAGCGGGGTGAGCAGTTCTTC.

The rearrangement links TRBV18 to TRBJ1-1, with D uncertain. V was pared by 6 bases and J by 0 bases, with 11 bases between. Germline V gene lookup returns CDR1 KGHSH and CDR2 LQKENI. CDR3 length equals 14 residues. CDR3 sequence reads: CASSRDTLNTEAFF. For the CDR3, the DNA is TGTGCCAGCTCCCGTGACACCTTGAACACTGAAGCTTTCTTT.

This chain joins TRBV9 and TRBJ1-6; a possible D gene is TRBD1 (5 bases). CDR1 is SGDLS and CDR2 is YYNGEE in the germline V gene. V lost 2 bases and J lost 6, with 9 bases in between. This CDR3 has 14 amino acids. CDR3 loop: CASSVRGINSPLHF. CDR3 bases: TGTGCCAGCAGCGTTCGGGGGATTAATTCACCCCTCCACTTT.

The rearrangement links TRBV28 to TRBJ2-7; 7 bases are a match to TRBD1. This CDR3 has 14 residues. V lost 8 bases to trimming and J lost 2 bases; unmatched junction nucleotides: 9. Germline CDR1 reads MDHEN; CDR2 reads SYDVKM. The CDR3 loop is CASHRGGVTYEQYF. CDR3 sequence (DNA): TGTGCCAGCCACAGAGGGGGCGTCACCTACGAGCAGTACTTC.